The next 17 T cell receptor beta chains were all read from a single sample in a study of OX40 agonist ivuxolimab in advanced cancers. This table comes from immunoSEQ multiplex PCR, and its TCRdb copy is limited to in-frame clones, with some not included. Here the sample spans around 14,000 clones, about 84% being singletons. This material consisted of CD4+ or CD8+ T cells sorted from blood, taken in a trial of the OX40 agonist ivuxolimab. Receptors were obtained from an adult with an advanced solid tumor such as melanoma, head and neck, liver or kidney cancer.

The CDR3 DNA reads TGTGCCAGCAGCAACCGGGACAGTGGACCCACCGGGGAGCTGTTTTTT. Translated: CASSNRDSGPTGELFF. The chain recombines TRBV5-8 with TRBJ2-2; 7 bases are a match to TRBD1. The CDR3 sequence is 16 residues long. The trim removed 4 bases at V and 4 bases at J, leaving 10 bases unmatched. In germline, CDR1 is SGHTS, CDR2 YDEGEE.

The chain uses TRBV6-5 and TRBJ2-7, with D tentatively TRBD1 (6 bases). Per the germline V gene, CDR1 is MNHEY and CDR2 is SVGAGI. V was clipped by 5 bases and J by 6 bases, with 14 bases between them. The CDR3 is made up of 13 amino acids. The CDR3: CASSQDRWVEQYF. The CDR3 bases are TGTGCCAGCAGTCAGGACAGATGGGTCGAGCAGTACTTC.

V and J are TRBV7-6 and TRBJ2-2, with D possibly TRBD1 on 5 matching bases. The germline V gene has CDR1 SGHVS and CDR2 FNYEAQ. Trimming cost V 2 bases and J 4 bases, with 14 bases left between them. This CDR3 contains 16 residues. The CDR3 DNA reads TGTGCCAGCAGCTTAACAGGCATCTCGAGCACCGGGGAGCTGTTTTTT. Residues: CASSLTGISSTGELFF.

J is TRBJ2-1 and V is TRBV5-4; no clear D gene. The CDR3 contains 12 residues. Trimming pared 2 bases from V and 8 bases from J, leaving 8 bases between. CDR1 is SGHNT, CDR2 YYREEE, per germline (reference sequence). The CDR3 here is CASSFLSDEQFF. The DNA for the CDR3 is TGTGCCAGCAGCTTTCTCTCCGATGAGCAGTTCTTC.

The genes are TRBV5-4 and TRBJ2-3; tentatively, D is TRBD1 or TRBD2 (5 bases each). The germline CDR1 and CDR2 sequences are SGHNT and YYREEE (reference sequence). The CDR3 runs 16 residues. Trimming shortened V by 1 base and J by 1 base, and 13 bases separated the two germline ends. The CDR3 coding sequence is TGTGCCAGCAGCTTGTGGGGGTGGGTGGGCACAGATACGCAGTATTTT. As protein: CASSLWGWVGTDTQYF.

About this clone itself: A read error may account for a junction end that differs from germline. CDR3 region: CASSSGLAGGEQFF. CDR3 nucleotides: TGTGCTAGCAGCTCGGGACTAGCGGGAGGTGAGCAGTTCTTC. This sequence joins TRBV7-7 and TRBJ2-1; TRBD2 matches at 15 bases. Germline CDR1 reads SSHAT; CDR2 reads FNYEAQ (reference sequence). The CDR3 length is 14 residues.

V usage is TRBV29-1 and J usage is TRBJ2-7; 9 bases align to TRBD2. Germline V lookup: CDR1 SQVTM, CDR2 ANQGSEA. This CDR3 is built from 13 residues. V shed 3 bases, J shed 6 bases, and the junction held 6 bases outside the gene matches. CDR3 sequence reads: CSVDKAGGLEQYF. CDR3 coding DNA: TGCAGCGTTGATAAAGCGGGAGGACTCGAGCAGTACTTC.

This clone was counted a single time. The V call is TRBV6-5, the J call TRBJ1-1, with a weak D call TRBD1 (5 bases). CDR3 size: 14 residues. The germline gives CDR1 MNHEY, CDR2 SVGAGI. Trimming cost V 5 bases and J 4 bases, with 14 bases left between them. The CDR3 DNA is TGTGCCAGCAGTACCGGGGGGGTAAGCACTGAAGCTTTCTTT. It is translated as CASSTGGVSTEAFF.

This clone has only a few counts. CDR3 nucleotide sequence: TGCGCCAGCAGCTTGGCGGGAATCTCCGAGCAGTACTTC. This sequence encodes CASSLAGISEQYF. This rearrangement joins TRBV5-1 to TRBJ2-7; D perhaps matches TRBD2 (5 bases). Germline assignment: CDR1 SGHRS and CDR2 YFSETQ. V lost 0 bases to trimming and J lost 6 bases, with 10 bases between them. The CDR3 loop spans 13 amino acids.

The chain combines TRBV29-1 with TRBJ2-5, with D possibly TRBD1 on 6 matching bases. Trimming removed 7 bases at V and 0 bases at J, with 18 bases between. Germline V gene lookup returns CDR1 SQVTM and CDR2 ANQGSEA. This CDR3 contains 15 residues. CDR3 loop: CSAVPGTPYQETQYF. The CDR3 DNA is TGCAGCGCAGTCCCCGGGACACCGTACCAAGAGACCCAGTACTTC.

The rearrangement joins TRBV28 to TRBJ2-7; 7 positions agree with TRBD1. This CDR3 has 12 residues. CDR1 is MDHEN, CDR2 SYDVKM, per germline. With 5 bases clipped from V and 10 bases from J, the junction kept 8 bases outside the gene matches. DNA of the CDR3: TGTGCCAGCAGTATGGGCTGGACAGGTCAGTACTTC. Translation: CASSMGWTGQYF. The full variable domain, in which reference TRBV28 and TRBJ2-7 provide the parts outside the CDR3, is DVKVTQSSRYLVKRTGEKVFLECVQDMDHENMFWYRQDPGLGLRLIYFSYDVKMKEKGDIPEGYSVSREKKERFSLILESASTNQTSMYLCASSMGWTGQYFGPGTRLTVT.

Note on this clone: One junction end disagrees with the germline gene, perhaps due to a read error. The chain links TRBV7-7 to TRBJ2-5, with TRBD1 identical over 9 bases. This CDR3 region has 15 residues. Germline assignment: CDR1 SSHAT and CDR2 FNYEAQ (reference sequence). CDR3 residues: CASSPGTGSQETQYF. For the CDR3, the DNA is TGTGCTAGCAGTCCGGGGACAGGGTCGCAAGAGACCCAGTACTTC.

The rearrangement uses TRBV7-9 and TRBJ2-3; D gene unclear. The CDR3 length is 15 residues. Germline CDR1 SEHNR, CDR2 FQNEAQ (reference sequence). Deletions cut 3 bases from V and 2 bases from J, with 12 bases between. The CDR3 loop is CASSFGEILTDTQYF. The CDR3 DNA follows: TGTGCCAGCAGCTTTGGAGAGATTCTCACAGATACGCAGTATTTT.

This clone occurred a few times. The chain links TRBV4-1 to TRBJ2-6, with D tentatively TRBD1 (5 bases). From germline, CDR1 is MGHRA and CDR2 YSYEKL. V was trimmed by 0 bases and J by 0 bases, leaving 6 bases between them. This CDR3 is built from 16 residues. In DNA form, the CDR3 reads TGCGCCAGCAGCCAAGATGGACACTCTGGGGCCAACGTCCTGACTTTC. Amino acid sequence: CASSQDGHSGANVLTF.

V and J are TRBV6-5 and TRBJ2-7; D is perhaps TRBD2 (5 bases). The CDR3 is 13 residues long. V dropped 0 bases and J dropped 5 bases, with 8 bases sitting between them. Germline V gene lookup returns CDR1 MNHEY and CDR2 SVGAGI. The CDR3 loop reads CASSYSTGNEQYF. The CDR3 DNA sequence: TGTGCCAGCAGTTACTCGACGGGGAACGAGCAGTACTTC.

The chain carries TRBV9 and TRBJ2-1; 9 positions agree with TRBD2. With V trimmed by 1 base and J by 5 bases, 13 bases remained unmatched. The CDR3 length is 18 residues. Germline CDR1 SGDLS, CDR2 YYNGEE. CDR3 DNA sequence: TGTGCCAGCAGCGTACCAGCGGGAGGCACATCCCCTGACAATGAGCAGTTCTTC. Protein: CASSVPAGGTSPDNEQFF.

Concerning this clone itself: At one end the junction does not follow the germline gene, possibly because of a read error. The chain combines TRBV7-7 with TRBJ2-6, with 8 bases aligning to TRBD1. This CDR3 contains 16 residues. Germline assignment: CDR1 SSHAT and CDR2 FNYEAQ (reference sequence). CDR3 DNA: TGTGCTAGCAGCCTCGGGACAGGCTCTGGGGCCAACGTCCTGACTTTC. It specifies CASSLGTGSGANVLTF.